This passage covers 11 T cell receptor beta chains from one sample sequenced in a study of blood T cell repertoires in COVID-19. Assay: immunoSEQ multiplex PCR; the TCRdb copy retains only in-frame clones and omits some. Of hundreds of thousands of clones listed, around 84% are singletons. The material sequenced was PBMCs or T cells enriched from blood (not recorded which). The receptors here all came from a man between 18 and 29 years old who had recovered from COVID-19.

The chain carries TRBV30 and TRBJ1-4; 9 bases match TRBD1. J gave up 8 bases and V 0 bases, and 7 bases lay outside the gene matches. Per germline, CDR1 GTSNPN and CDR2 SVGIG (reference sequence). The CDR3 spans 15 residues. CDR3 in DNA: TGTGCCTGGAGTGTACAGGGACAGGGAAACGAAAAACTGTTTTTT. Its translation: CAWSVQGQGNEKLFF.

This clone has more than one count but fewer than ten. As DNA, the CDR3 is TGTGCCTGGAGTGTAAGCGGGACCTCCGAGCAGTACTTC. Translating it yields CAWSVSGTSEQYF. The chain employs TRBV30 and TRBJ2-7, with 7 nucleotides matching TRBD2. The trim removed 0 bases at V and 6 bases at J, leaving 5 bases unmatched. The CDR3 runs to 13 residues. Germline V lookup: CDR1 GTSNPN, CDR2 SVGIG (reference sequence).

The chain links TRBV7-9 to TRBJ1-3; 7 bases line up with TRBD1. The V gene end was trimmed by 8 bases and the J gene end by 4 bases; junction bases not matched to a gene: 5. Germline V lookup: CDR1 SEHNR, CDR2 FQNEAQ (reference sequence). This CDR3 spans 13 amino acids. This chain's CDR3 is CASLQGTGNTIYF. The CDR3 nucleotides read TGTGCCAGCCTACAGGGGACAGGAAACACCATATATTTT.

J is TRBJ2-1 and V is TRBV19; possibly TRBD2 for D (5 bases). The CDR3 totals 14 residues. The germline V and J ends were trimmed by 1 base and 4 bases, with 8 bases remaining between them. Germline lookup yields CDR1 LNHDA and CDR2 SQIVND (reference sequence). The CDR3 coding sequence is TGTGCCAGTAGTATAGGGGGAGTTTACAATGAGCAGTTCTTC. It translates to CASSIGGVYNEQFF.

This rearrangement joins TRBV28 to TRBJ1-2; the match to TRBD1 covers 10 bases. Germline assignment: CDR1 MDHEN and CDR2 SYDVKM. The CDR3 extends over 14 amino acids. V lost 6 bases to trimming and J lost 4 bases; unmatched junction nucleotides: 5. The CDR3 region is CASSSGQGTYGYTF. For the CDR3, the DNA is TGTGCCAGCAGCTCGGGACAGGGGACCTATGGCTACACCTTC.

This CDR3 is CASSLTAGVRETQYF. DNA for the CDR3: TGTGCCAGCAGCTTAACAGCGGGGGTACGAGAGACCCAGTACTTC. The chain recombines TRBV11-3 with TRBJ2-5; 8 nucleotides agree with TRBD2. CDR1 is SGHNT and CDR2 is YENEEA in the germline V gene. Unmatched junction bases numbered 6, after V lost 2 bases and J lost 4 bases. The CDR3 has 15 residues.

This sequence joins TRBV10-2 and TRBJ2-1, with D possibly matching TRBD2 (5 bases). This CDR3 contains 11 residues. Trimming removed 3 bases from V and 10 bases from J, with 7 bases in between. Germline CDR1 is WSHSY and CDR2 is SAAADI. The CDR3 region has the DNA TGCGCCAGCAGTGATATAGCGGAGCAGTTCTTC. Its protein product is CASSDIAEQFF.

This clone appeared once. The J gene is TRBJ1-1, the V gene TRBV5-1, with D tentatively TRBD1 (5 bases). Per the germline V gene, CDR1 is SGHRS and CDR2 is YFSETQ. The V and J ends lost 0 bases and 10 bases respectively, with 10 bases between them. CDR3 size: 12 residues. The CDR3 region is CASSLEGRGAFF. CDR3 nucleotides: TGCGCCAGCAGCTTGGAGGGGAGGGGAGCTTTCTTT. Complete variable domain (other parts from reference TRBV5-1 and TRBJ1-1): KAGVTQTPRYLIKTRGQQVTLSCSPISGHRSVSWYQQTPGQGLQFLFEYFSETQRNKGNFPGRFSGRQFSNSRSEMNVSTLELGDSALYLCASSLEGRGAFFGQGTRLTVV.

The chain combines TRBV28 with TRBJ2-7, with D possibly being TRBD1 (6 bases). The germline V gene has CDR1 MDHEN and CDR2 SYDVKM. This CDR3 spans 15 amino acids. V dropped 6 bases and J dropped 2 bases, with 17 bases sitting between them. The CDR3 DNA reads as TGTGCCAGCAGCATTCAGGGGAATAGGGCCTACGAGCAGTACTTC. This sequence encodes CASSIQGNRAYEQYF. Complete variable domain (other parts from reference TRBV28 and TRBJ2-7): DVKVTQSSRYLVKRTGEKVFLECVQDMDHENMFWYRQDPGLGLRLIYFSYDVKMKEKGDIPEGYSVSREKKERFSLILESASTNQTSMYLCASSIQGNRAYEQYFGPGTRLTVT.

The chain links TRBV15 to TRBJ2-7; 7 bases agree with TRBD2. Per the germline V gene, CDR1 is LNHNV and CDR2 is YYDKDF (reference sequence). V shed 1 base and J 0 bases; nucleotides not matched to a gene: 3. This CDR3 has 15 residues. CDR3: CATSRGPGGSYEQYF. The CDR3 bases are TGTGCCACCAGCAGAGGGCCGGGGGGCTCCTACGAGCAGTACTTC.

V and J are TRBV9 and TRBJ2-5; 7 bases agree with TRBD1. Losses at the gene ends were 7 bases for V and 4 bases for J; bases not matched to a gene: 10. Germline CDR1 is SGDLS and CDR2 is YYNGEE. The CDR3 runs 14 residues. The CDR3 here is CASGLGQARETQYF. CDR3 in DNA: TGTGCCAGCGGATTAGGACAGGCGAGAGAGACCCAGTACTTC.